Following are 19 T cell receptor beta chains from one sample sequenced in a study of Siglec-9 on CD8 T cells in melanoma. Libraries were prepared by immunoSEQ multiplex PCR; TCRdb keeps only in-frame clonotypes and omits some of them. The sample lists more than 25,000 clones, roughly 78% occurring once. The sample was Siglec-9- CD8+ T cells sorted from blood. The source is a human donor in good health.

V usage is TRBV5-6 and J usage is TRBJ2-1; TRBD2 agrees at 15 bases. Germline loops: CDR1 SGHDT, CDR2 YYEEEE. This CDR3 spans 16 amino acids. V lost 4 bases, J lost 9 bases, and 8 bases stayed unmatched. The CDR3 DNA reads TGTGCCAGCAGCCCGTGGACTAGCGGGAGGGCCGGTGAGCAGTTCTTC. It translates to CASSPWTSGRAGEQFF.

This clone turned up a few times. V is TRBV12-5 and J is TRBJ1-2; 7 positions match TRBD1. The CDR3 contains 12 residues. With V trimmed by 9 bases and J by 4 bases, 5 bases remained unmatched. Per the germline V gene, CDR1 is LGHNT and CDR2 is FRNRAP. CDR3 in DNA: TGTGCTAGCGGGGACAGAGGCTATGGCTACACCTTC. Protein product: CASGDRGYGYTF.

V and J are TRBV28 and TRBJ2-7, with 12 bases aligning to TRBD1. This CDR3 has 14 amino acids. V gave up 5 bases and J gave up 6 bases; unmatched junction bases: 5. Germline-derived CDR1 and CDR2 are MDHEN and SYDVKM. The CDR3 protein is CASSPGTGGREQYF. The CDR3 DNA sequence: TGTGCCAGCAGTCCCGGGACAGGGGGCCGCGAGCAGTACTTC.

The J gene is TRBJ1-2, the V gene TRBV7-9; perhaps TRBD1 as D (5 bases). The CDR3 runs to 14 residues. Germline-derived CDR1 and CDR2 are SEHNR and FQNEAQ (reference sequence). V lost 5 bases and J 5 bases, leaving 15 bases between the germline ends. CDR3 residues: CASSPTGASYGYTF. The CDR3 DNA is TGTGCCAGCAGCCCAACTGGGGCAAGTTATGGCTACACCTTC.

This rearrangement joins TRBV30 to TRBJ2-7; no firm D call. Germline V gene lookup returns CDR1 GTSNPN and CDR2 SVGIG (reference sequence). There are 10 residues in the CDR3. V was pared by 0 bases and J by 6 bases, with 3 bases between. The CDR3 DNA reads TGTGCCTGGAGTGTAACCGAGCAGTACTTC. It codes for CAWSVTEQYF.

This rearrangement joins TRBV19 to TRBJ2-3; 7 positions agree with TRBD1. Germline V CDR1 and CDR2: LNHDA, SQIVND (reference sequence). The CDR3 contains 18 residues. The V gene end was trimmed by 4 bases and the J gene end by 4 bases; junction bases not matched to a gene: 17. The CDR3 bases are TGTGCCAGTAGTAAGCCCGGGACAGTCGGTGGGGGCCCAGATACGCAGTATTTT. It specifies CASSKPGTVGGGPDTQYF. Using reference TRBV19 and TRBJ2-3 for the parts outside the CDR3, the full variable domain is DGGITQSPKYLFRKEGQNVTLSCEQNLNHDAMYWYRQDPGQGLRLIYYSQIVNDFQKGDIAEGYSVSREKKESFPLTVTSAQKNPTAFYLCASSKPGTVGGGPDTQYFGPGTRLTVL.

The chain recombines TRBV9 with TRBJ1-4; TRBD1 matches at 9 bases. CDR3 length equals 15 residues. Germline assignment: CDR1 SGDLS and CDR2 YYNGEE. J was trimmed by 7 bases and V by 4 bases; bases with no gene match: 8. The CDR3 bases are TGTGCCAGCAGCACCCATACAGGGGGCGGTGAAAAACTGTTTTTT. This encodes CASSTHTGGGEKLFF.

This chain connects TRBV19 to TRBJ2-2; D gene uncertain. Germline lookup yields CDR1 LNHDA and CDR2 SQIVND (reference sequence). This CDR3 contains 15 residues. The V end lost 1 base, the J end lost 2 bases, and 8 bases lay between the germline ends. DNA of the CDR3: TGTGCCAGTAGTATAGCGCCAGACAACACCGGGGAGCTGTTTTTT. It translates to CASSIAPDNTGELFF.

The rearrangement links TRBV6-1 to TRBJ1-5; no definite D call. Germline CDR1 MNHNS, CDR2 SASEGT. CDR3 length: 12 amino acids. Between the trimmed V and J ends, which lost 10 bases and 9 bases, there was a span of 16 bases. The DNA for the CDR3 is TGTGCCACCCGGCCCGGGGAGGGGCCCCAGCATTTT. Amino acid sequence: CATRPGEGPQHF.

The V and J genes are TRBV6-1 and TRBJ2-7, with D maybe TRBD1 (5 bases). This CDR3 has 11 amino acids. Germline V gene lookup returns CDR1 MNHNS and CDR2 SASEGT. Trimming took 7 bases from V and 7 from J, leaving 11 bases between them. The CDR3 coding sequence is TGTGCCAGCACGGCAGGGCGGGAGCAGTACGTC. This sequence encodes CASTAGREQYV.

The chain joins TRBV13 to TRBJ1-1; 7 bases match TRBD1. This CDR3 spans 15 amino acids. V shed 7 bases and J 5 bases; nucleotides not matched to a gene: 13. Germline-derived CDR1 and CDR2 are PRHDT and FYEKMQ (reference sequence). CDR3 nucleotide sequence: TGTGCCAGCATCTCAACACAGGGGTTGGAGACTGAAGCTTTCTTT. Its protein product is CASISTQGLETEAFF.

This clone was picked up a small number of times. The chain joins TRBV19 to TRBJ1-1, with 7 bases fitting TRBD1. The germline V gene encodes CDR1 LNHDA and CDR2 SQIVND (reference sequence). The CDR3 has 16 residues. The J segment lost 4 bases and the V segment lost 5 bases, leaving 13 bases of the junction unmatched. This chain's CDR3 is CASSSPRDSSGTEAFF. CDR3 bases: TGTGCCAGTAGTTCCCCCCGGGACAGTTCTGGCACTGAAGCTTTCTTT.

A single count supports this clone. CDR3 sequence reads: CASSFSGAITDTQYF. The CDR3 DNA reads as TGTGCCAGCAGTTTTAGCGGGGCTATCACAGATACGCAGTATTTT. The chain is built from TRBV28 and TRBJ2-3, with 8 bases matching TRBD2. CDR1 and CDR2 from the germline V gene are MDHEN and SYDVKM. V was clipped by 3 bases and J by 2 bases; unmatched bases: 4. The CDR3 sequence is 15 residues long.

The sample holds a few counts of this clone. CDR3: CASSPQGLETEAFF. Written as DNA, the CDR3 is TGTGCCAGCAGTCCCCAGGGCCTTGAGACTGAAGCTTTCTTT. The rearrangement joins TRBV2 to TRBJ1-1, with D tentatively TRBD1 (5 bases). CDR3 length: 14 residues. Germline lookup yields CDR1 SNHLY and CDR2 FYNNEI. V lost 5 bases, J lost 5 bases, and 15 bases lay in between.

This sequence joins TRBV7-9 and TRBJ2-2; no clear D gene. Germline CDR1 SEHNR, CDR2 FQNEAQ (reference sequence). Trimming left V 4 bases short and J 2 bases short, with 17 bases between. This CDR3 comprises 17 residues. DNA of the CDR3: TGTGCCAGCAGCTCCCCTTTAAGGACCGCTAACACCGGGGAGCTGTTTTTT. Residues: CASSSPLRTANTGELFF.

This clone appeared once. This sequence joins TRBV29-1 and TRBJ1-4, with TRBD1 as a possible D gene (6 bases). CDR1 SQVTM and CDR2 ANQGSEA come from the germline V gene. The ends were cut back, 5 bases at V and 8 bases at J, with 15 bases in the middle. The CDR3 is 13 amino acids. CDR3 in amino acids: CSVIGQGNEKLFF. The CDR3 DNA follows: TGCAGCGTTATAGGGCAGGGGAACGAAAAACTGTTTTTT.

V gene TRBV5-1 combines with J gene TRBJ2-7; D may be TRBD2 (6 bases). This CDR3 has 14 amino acids. V lost 0 bases and J 4 bases, leaving 11 bases between the germline ends. CDR1 and CDR2 from the germline V gene are SGHRS and YFSETQ. The chain's CDR3 is CASSLGIGGYEQYV. CDR3 DNA sequence: TGCGCCAGCAGCTTGGGAATCGGGGGTTACGAGCAGTACGTC.

The rearrangement links TRBV2 to TRBJ2-3; TRBD2 matches 10 bases. Germline V gene data show CDR1 as SNHLY and CDR2 as FYNNEI. Trimming cost V 7 bases and J 4 bases; bases outside gene matches: 20. The CDR3 consists of 19 residues. CDR3 nucleotides: TGTGCCAGCACCCCAGGGGAGGGTGGAAGAAGCGGGGGGGCAGATACGCAGTATTTT. This encodes CASTPGEGGRSGGADTQYF.

The genes are TRBV9 and TRBJ1-5; a possible D gene is TRBD1 (5 bases). CDR3 size: 14 residues. CDR1 is SGDLS, CDR2 YYNGEE, per germline. Trimming stripped 0 bases from V and 5 bases from J, with 9 bases between. This CDR3 reads CASSVGDGDQPQHF. The CDR3, as DNA: TGTGCCAGCAGCGTAGGGGACGGTGATCAGCCCCAGCATTTT. Supplemented by reference TRBV9 and TRBJ1-5, the full variable domain reads DSGVTQTPKHLITATGQRVTLRCSPRSGDLSVYWYQQSLDQGLQFLIQYYNGEERAKGNILERFSAQQFPDLHSELNLSSLELGDSALYFCASSVGDGDQPQHFGDGTRLSIL.